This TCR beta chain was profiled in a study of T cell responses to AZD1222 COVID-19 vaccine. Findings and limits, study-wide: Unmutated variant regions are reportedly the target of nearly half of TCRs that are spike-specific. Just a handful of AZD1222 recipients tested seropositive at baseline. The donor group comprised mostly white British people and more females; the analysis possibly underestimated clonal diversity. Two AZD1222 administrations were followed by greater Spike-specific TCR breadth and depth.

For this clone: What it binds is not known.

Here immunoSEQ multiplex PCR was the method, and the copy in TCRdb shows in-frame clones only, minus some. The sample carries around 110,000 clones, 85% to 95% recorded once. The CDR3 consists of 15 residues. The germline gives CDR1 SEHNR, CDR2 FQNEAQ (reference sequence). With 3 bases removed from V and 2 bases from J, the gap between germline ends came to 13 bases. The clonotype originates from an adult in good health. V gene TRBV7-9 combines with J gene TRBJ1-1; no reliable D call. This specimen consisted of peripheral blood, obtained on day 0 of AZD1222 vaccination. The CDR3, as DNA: TGTGCCAGCAGCTTTTTGGTTCAGGAAAACACTGAAGCTTTCTTT. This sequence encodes CASSFLVQENTEAFF.